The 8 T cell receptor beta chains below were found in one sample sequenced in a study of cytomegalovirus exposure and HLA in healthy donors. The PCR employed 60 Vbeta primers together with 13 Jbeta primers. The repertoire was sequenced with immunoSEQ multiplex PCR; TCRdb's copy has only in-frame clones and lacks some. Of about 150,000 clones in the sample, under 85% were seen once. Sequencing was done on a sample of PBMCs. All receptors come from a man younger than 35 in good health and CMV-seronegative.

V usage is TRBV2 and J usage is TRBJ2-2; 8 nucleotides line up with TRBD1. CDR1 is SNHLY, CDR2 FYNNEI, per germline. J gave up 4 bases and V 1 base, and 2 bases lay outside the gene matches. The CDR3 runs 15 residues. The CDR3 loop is CASSEGQGRTGELFF. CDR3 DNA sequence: TGTGCCAGCAGTGAAGGACAGGGGCGCACCGGGGAGCTGTTTTTT.

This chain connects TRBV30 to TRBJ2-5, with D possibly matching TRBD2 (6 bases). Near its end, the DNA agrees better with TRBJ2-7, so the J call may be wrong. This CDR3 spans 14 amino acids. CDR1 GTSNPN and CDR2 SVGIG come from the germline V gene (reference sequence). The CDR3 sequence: CAWGPAGTSYEQYF. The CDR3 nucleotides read TGTGCCTGGGGTCCTGCGGGGACCTCCTACGAGCAGTACTTC.

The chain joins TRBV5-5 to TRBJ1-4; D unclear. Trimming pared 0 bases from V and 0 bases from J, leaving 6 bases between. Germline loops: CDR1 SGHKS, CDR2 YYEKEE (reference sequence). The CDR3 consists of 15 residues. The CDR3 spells CASSLDWPTNEKLFF. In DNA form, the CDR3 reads TGTGCCAGCAGCTTGGATTGGCCAACTAATGAAAAACTGTTTTTT. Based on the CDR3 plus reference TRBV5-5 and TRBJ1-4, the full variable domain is DAGVTQSPTHLIKTRGQQVTLRCSPISGHKSVSWYQQVLGQGPQFIFQYYEKEERGRGNFPDRFSARQFPNYSSELNVNALLLGDSALYLCASSLDWPTNEKLFFGSGTQLSVL.

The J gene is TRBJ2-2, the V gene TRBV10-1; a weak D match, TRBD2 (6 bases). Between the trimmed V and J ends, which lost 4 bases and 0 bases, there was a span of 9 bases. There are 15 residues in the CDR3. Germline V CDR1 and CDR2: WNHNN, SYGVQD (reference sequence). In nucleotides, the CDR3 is TGCGCCAGCAGTGCGGAGGGTTCGAACACCGGGGAGCTGTTTTTT. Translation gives CASSAEGSNTGELFF.

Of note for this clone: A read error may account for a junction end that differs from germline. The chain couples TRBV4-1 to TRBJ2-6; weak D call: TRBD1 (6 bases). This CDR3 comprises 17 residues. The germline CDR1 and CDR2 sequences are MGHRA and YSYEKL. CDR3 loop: CASSPGTRSSGANGLTF. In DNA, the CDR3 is TGCGCCAGCAGCCCCGGGACACGGTCGTCTGGGGCCAACGGCCTGACTTTC.

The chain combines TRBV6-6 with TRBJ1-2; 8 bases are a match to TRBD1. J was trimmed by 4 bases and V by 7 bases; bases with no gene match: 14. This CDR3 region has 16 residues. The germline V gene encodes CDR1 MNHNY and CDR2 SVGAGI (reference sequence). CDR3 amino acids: CASIINRGGVGYGYTF. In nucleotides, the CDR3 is TGTGCCAGCATTATAAACAGGGGGGGGGTAGGCTATGGCTACACCTTC.

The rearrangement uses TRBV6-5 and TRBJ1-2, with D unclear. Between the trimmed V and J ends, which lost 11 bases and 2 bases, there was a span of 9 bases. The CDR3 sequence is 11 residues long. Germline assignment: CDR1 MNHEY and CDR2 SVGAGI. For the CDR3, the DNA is TGTGCCGGGAGGGTGAACTATGGCTACACCTTC. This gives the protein CAGRVNYGYTF.

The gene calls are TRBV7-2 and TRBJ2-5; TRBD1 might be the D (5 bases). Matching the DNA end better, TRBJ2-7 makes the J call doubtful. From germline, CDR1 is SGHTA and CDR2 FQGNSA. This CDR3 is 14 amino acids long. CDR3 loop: CASSLLQAPYEQYF. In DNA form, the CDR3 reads TGTGCCAGCAGCCTCCTACAGGCCCCCTACGAGCAGTACTTC.